Sequencing of this TCR beta chain was carried out in a study of cytomegalovirus exposure and HLA in healthy donors. Overall study findings and caveats: Evidence from a later analysis indicated that most CMV-associated TCR beta chains looked HLA-restricted. TCR beta sequences reportedly predicted most subjects' HLA-A and HLA-B alleles accurately.

From germline, CDR1 is LNHDA and CDR2 SQIVND (reference sequence). The CDR3 consists of 17 residues. With 6 bases clipped from V and 6 bases from J, the junction kept 16 bases outside the gene matches. The PCR employed 60 Vbeta primers together with 13 Jbeta primers. Clones were sequenced by immunoSEQ multiplex PCR, and TCRdb holds only the in-frame ones, with some missing. The repertoire holds about 99,000 clones, with 70% to 80% as singletons. With regard to this clone: As yet, its antigen is unknown.

Sequencing input: PBMCs. The clonotype was recovered from a man aged 35 to 55 in good health and CMV-seronegative. The V call is TRBV19, the J call TRBJ2-3; TRBD1 matches at 9 bases. The CDR3 loop reads CASSSPGTGPVSDTQYF. As DNA, the CDR3 is TGTGCCAGTAGCAGTCCCGGGACAGGGCCGGTCTCGGATACGCAGTATTTT.